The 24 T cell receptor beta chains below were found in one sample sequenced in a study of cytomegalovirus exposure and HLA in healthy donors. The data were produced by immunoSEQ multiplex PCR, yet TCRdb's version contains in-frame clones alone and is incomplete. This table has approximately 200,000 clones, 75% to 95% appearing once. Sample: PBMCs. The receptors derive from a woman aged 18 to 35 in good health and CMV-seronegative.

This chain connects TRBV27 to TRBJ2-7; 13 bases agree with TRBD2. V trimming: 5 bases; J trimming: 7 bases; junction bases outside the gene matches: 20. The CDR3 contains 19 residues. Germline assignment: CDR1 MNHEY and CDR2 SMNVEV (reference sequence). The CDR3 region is CASSLRQGPNPGLAGEQYF. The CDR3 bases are TGTGCCAGCAGTCTTCGACAGGGACCCAACCCGGGACTAGCGGGGGAGCAGTACTTC.

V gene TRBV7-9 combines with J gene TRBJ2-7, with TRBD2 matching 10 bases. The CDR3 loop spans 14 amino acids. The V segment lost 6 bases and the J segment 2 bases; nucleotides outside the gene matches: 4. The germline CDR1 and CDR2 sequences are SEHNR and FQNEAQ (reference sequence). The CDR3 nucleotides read TGTGCCAGCAGTCCAAGCGGGAGGGCCTACGAGCAGTACTTC. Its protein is CASSPSGRAYEQYF.

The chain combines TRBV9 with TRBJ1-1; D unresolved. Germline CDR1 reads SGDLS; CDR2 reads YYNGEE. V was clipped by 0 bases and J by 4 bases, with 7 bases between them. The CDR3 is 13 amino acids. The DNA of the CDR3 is TGTGCCAGCAGCGTAGTGTTAGTCACTGAAGCTTTCTTT. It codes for CASSVVLVTEAFF.

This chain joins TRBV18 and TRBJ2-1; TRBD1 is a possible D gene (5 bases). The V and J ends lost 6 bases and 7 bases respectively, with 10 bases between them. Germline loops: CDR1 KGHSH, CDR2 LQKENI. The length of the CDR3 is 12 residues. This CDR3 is CASSPSGNEQFF. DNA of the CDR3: TGTGCCAGCTCGCCGTCAGGGAATGAGCAGTTCTTC.

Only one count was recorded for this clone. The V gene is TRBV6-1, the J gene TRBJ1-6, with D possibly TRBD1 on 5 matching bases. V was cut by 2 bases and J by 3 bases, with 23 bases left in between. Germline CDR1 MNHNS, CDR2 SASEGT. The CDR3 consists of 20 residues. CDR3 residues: CASSETGGRVNSFYNSPLHF. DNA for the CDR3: TGTGCCAGCAGTGAAACGGGGGGAAGGGTCAACTCATTCTATAATTCACCCCTCCACTTT.

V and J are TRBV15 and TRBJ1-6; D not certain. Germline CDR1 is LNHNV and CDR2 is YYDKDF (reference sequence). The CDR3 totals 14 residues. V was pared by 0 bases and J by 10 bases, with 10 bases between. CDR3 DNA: TGTGCCACCAGCAGAGATCTATCAAACTCACCCCTCCACTTT. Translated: CATSRDLSNSPLHF.

CDR3 bases: TGTGCCTCCCGAGACAGGAACTATGGCTACACCTTC. Protein: CASRDRNYGYTF. This rearrangement joins TRBV19 to TRBJ1-2; weak D call: TRBD1 (6 bases). The CDR3 sequence is 12 residues long. Trimming took off 11 bases at V and 2 bases at J, with 12 bases between the two ends. Germline-derived CDR1 and CDR2 are LNHDA and SQIVND (reference sequence).

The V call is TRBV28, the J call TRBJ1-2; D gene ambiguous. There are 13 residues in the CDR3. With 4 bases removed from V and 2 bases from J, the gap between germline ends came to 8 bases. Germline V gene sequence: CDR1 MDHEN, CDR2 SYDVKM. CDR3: CASSSSRNYGYTF. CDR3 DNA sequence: TGTGCCAGCAGTTCGTCGCGCAACTATGGCTACACCTTC.

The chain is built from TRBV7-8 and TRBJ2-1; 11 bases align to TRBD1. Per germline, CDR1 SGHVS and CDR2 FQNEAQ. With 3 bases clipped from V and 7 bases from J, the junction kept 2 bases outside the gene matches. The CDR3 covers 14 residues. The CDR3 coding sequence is TGTGCCAGCAGCTTGGGGACAGGGGGGAATGAGCAGTTCTTC. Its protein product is CASSLGTGGNEQFF. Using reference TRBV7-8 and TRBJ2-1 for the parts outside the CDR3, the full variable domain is GAGVSQSPRYKVAKRGQDVALRCDPISGHVSLFWYQQALGQGPEFLTYFQNEAQLDKSGLPSDRFFAERPEGSVSTLKIQRTQQEDSAVYLCASSLGTGGNEQFFGPGTRLTVL.

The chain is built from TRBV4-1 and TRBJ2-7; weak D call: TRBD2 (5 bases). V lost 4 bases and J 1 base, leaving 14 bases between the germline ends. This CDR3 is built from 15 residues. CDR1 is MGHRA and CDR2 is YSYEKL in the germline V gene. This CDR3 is CASSPREGGSYEQYF. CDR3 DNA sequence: TGCGCCAGCAGCCCAAGGGAAGGCGGGTCCTACGAGCAGTACTTC.

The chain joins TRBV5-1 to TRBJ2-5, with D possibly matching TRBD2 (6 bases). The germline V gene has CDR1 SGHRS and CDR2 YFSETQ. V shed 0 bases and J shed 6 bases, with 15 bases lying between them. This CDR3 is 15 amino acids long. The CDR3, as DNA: TGCGCCAGCAGCTTGGTACCGGGAGACGGAAAGACCCAGTACTTC. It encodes CASSLVPGDGKTQYF.

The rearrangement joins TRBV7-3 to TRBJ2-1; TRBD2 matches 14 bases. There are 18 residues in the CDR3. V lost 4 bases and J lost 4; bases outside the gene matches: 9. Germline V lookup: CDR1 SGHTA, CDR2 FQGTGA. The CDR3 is CASSSGTSGRARYNEQFF. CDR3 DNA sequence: TGTGCCAGCAGCTCCGGGACTAGCGGGAGAGCCCGATACAATGAGCAGTTCTTC.

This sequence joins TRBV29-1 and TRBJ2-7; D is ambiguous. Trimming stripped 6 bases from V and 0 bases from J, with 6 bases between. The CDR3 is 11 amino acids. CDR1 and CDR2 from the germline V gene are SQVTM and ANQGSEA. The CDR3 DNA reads TGCAGCGTAGAGCACTCCTACGAGCAGTACTTC. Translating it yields CSVEHSYEQYF.

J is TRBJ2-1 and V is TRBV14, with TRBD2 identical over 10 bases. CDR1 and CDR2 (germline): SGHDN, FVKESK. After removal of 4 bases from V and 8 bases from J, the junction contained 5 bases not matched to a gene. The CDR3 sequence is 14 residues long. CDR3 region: CASSPSGGGDEQFF. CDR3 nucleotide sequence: TGTGCCAGCAGCCCTAGCGGGGGAGGGGATGAGCAGTTCTTC.

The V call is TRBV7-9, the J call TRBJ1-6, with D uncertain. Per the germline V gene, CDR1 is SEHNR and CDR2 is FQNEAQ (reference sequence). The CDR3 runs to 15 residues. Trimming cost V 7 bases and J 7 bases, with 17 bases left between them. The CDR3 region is CASIELGGLNSPLHF. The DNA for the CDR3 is TGTGCCAGCATCGAGCTAGGAGGGTTAAATTCACCCCTCCACTTT.

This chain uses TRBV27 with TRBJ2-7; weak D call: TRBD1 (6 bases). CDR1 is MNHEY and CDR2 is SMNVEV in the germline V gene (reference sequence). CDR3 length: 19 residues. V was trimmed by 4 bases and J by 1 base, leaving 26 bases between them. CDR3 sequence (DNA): TGTGCCAGCAGTTCCAGGGTGGACAGAAGATCCACAATATCCTACGAGCAGTACTTC. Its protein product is CASSSRVDRRSTISYEQYF.

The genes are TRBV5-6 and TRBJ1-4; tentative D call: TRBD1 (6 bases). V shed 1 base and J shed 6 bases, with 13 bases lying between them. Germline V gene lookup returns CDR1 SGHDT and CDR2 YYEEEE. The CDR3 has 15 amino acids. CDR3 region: CASSLRQGWDEKLFF. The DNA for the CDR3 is TGTGCCAGCAGCTTGCGGCAGGGGTGGGATGAAAAACTGTTTTTT.

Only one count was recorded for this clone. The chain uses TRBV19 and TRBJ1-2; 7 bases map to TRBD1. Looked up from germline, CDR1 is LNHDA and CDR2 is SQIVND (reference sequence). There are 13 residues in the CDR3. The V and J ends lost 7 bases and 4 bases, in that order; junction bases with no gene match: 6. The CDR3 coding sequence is TGTGCCAGTAAAGACAGGGTGACCTATGGCTACACCTTC. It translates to CASKDRVTYGYTF.

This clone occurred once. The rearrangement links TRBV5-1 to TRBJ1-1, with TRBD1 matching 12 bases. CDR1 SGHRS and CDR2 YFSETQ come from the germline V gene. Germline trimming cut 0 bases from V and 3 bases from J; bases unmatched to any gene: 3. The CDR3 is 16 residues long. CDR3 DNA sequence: TGCGCCAGCAGCTTGGAGGGACAGGGGGCTTACACTGAAGCTTTCTTT. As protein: CASSLEGQGAYTEAFF.

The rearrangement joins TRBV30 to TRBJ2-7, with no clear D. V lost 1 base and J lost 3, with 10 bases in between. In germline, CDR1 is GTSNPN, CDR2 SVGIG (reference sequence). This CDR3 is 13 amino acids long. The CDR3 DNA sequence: TGTGCCTGGAGTGGGGCCCGATACTACGAGCAGTACTTC. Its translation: CAWSGARYYEQYF.

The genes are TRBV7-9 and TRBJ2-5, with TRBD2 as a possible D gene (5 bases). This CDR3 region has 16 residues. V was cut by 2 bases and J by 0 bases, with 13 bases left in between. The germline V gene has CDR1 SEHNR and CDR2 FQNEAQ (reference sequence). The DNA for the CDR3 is TGTGCCAGCAGCTTAAGGAGGCTCCTGTACCAAGAGACCCAGTACTTC. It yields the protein CASSLRRLLYQETQYF.

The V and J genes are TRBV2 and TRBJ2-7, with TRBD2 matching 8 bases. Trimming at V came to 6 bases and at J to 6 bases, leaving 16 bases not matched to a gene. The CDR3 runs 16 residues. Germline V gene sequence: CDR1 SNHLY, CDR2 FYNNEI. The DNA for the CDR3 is TGTGCCAGCAGCGATTCCCCGACGGGACTAGTGGGCGAGCAGTACTTC. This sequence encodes CASSDSPTGLVGEQYF.

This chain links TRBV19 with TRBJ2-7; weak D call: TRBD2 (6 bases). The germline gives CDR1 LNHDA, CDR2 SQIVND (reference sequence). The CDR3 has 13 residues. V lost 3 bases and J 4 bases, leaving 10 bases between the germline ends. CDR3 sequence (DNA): TGTGCCAGTAGTATGGCTAGCGAGTACGAGCAGTACTTC. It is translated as CASSMASEYEQYF.

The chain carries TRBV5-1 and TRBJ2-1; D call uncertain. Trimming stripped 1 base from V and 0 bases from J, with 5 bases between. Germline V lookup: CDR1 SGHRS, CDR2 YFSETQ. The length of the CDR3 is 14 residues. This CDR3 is CASSLRSSYNEQFF. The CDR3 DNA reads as TGCGCCAGCAGCTTGCGGAGCTCCTACAATGAGCAGTTCTTC.